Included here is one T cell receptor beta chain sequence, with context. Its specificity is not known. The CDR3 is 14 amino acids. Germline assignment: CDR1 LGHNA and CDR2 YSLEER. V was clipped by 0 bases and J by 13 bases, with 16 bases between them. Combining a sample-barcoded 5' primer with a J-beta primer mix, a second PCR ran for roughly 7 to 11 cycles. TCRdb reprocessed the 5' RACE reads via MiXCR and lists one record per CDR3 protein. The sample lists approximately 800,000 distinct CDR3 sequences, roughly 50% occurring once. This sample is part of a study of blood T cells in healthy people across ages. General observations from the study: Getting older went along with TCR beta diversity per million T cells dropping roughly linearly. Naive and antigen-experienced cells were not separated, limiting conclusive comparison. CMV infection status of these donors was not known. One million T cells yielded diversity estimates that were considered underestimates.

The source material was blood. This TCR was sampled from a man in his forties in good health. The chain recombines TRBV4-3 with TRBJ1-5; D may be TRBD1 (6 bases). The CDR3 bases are TGCGCCAGCAGCCAAGAACAGGGAGGGGGGTTACAGCATTTT. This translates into CASSQEQGGGLQHF.